There are many counts of the clone carrying this T cell receptor (beta chain). The antigen remains undetermined. These data come from a study of neurological immune-mediated disorders. From 15-18 subjects, over 170 million TCR-beta sequences were obtained in each sequencing run. MiXCR, run by TCRdb on the 5' RACE reads, gives a single entry per CDR3 protein. The sample lists some 30,000 distinct CDR3 sequences; around 17% were seen once. The germline gives CDR1 MNHEY, CDR2 SMNVEV (reference sequence). The CDR3 has 12 residues. The V segment lost 8 bases and the J segment 8 bases; nucleotides outside the gene matches: 8. Findings of the study overall: CDR3 amino acid sequences found in expanded clones were never shared across subjects, suggesting private repertoires in all groups. It was HTLV-1-associated myelopathy that showed the most TCR clonal expansion, while multiple sclerosis showed the least, falling below healthy controls.

Specified time point: technical triplicate 3. The sorted libraries were made from approximately 1 million CD4+ or CD8+ T cells. The V and J genes are TRBV27 and TRBJ1-2; 7 positions match TRBD1. The sequence was obtained from a female donor with HTLV-1-associated myelopathy (HAM/TSP). Sequenced material: CD4+ T cells from blood. Written as DNA, the CDR3 is TGTGCCAGCTATAGGGGGCGCGGGGGCTACACCTTC. It translates to CASYRGRGGYTF.